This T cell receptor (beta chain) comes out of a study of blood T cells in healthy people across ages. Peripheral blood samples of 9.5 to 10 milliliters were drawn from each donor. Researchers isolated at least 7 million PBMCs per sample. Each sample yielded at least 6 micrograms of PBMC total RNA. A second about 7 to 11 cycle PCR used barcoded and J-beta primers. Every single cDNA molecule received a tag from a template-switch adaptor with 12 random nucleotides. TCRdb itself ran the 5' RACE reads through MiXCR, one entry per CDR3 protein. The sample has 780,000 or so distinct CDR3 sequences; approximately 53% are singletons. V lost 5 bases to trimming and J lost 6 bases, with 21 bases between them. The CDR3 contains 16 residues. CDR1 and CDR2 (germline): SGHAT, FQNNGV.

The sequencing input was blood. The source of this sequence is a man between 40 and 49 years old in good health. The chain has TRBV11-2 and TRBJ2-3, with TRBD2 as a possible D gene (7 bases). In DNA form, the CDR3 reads TGTGCCAGCAGCCTCTTCCGGGGGGCCCGTGGGGATACGCAGTATTTT. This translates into CASSLFRGARGDTQYF.